The 12 T cell receptor beta chains below all came from one sample that was sequenced in a study of response to subunit inactivated influenza vaccine. TCRdb analysed the RT-PCR reads with MiXCR anew, one entry per CDR3 protein. Found here are about 620,000 distinct CDR3 sequences, roughly 10% of them singletons; the top ten hold 10%. The material was PBMCs from blood, obtained on the day of vaccination. Receptors originate from a man aged 50-59 years who received an inactivated influenza vaccine.

This clonotype showed up just a few times. The chain recombines TRBV5-1 with TRBJ2-3; 8 bases fit TRBD2. This CDR3 region has 15 residues. Germline lookup yields CDR1 SGHRS and CDR2 YFSETQ. V lost 3 bases and J lost 1; bases outside the gene matches: 4. CDR3 in amino acids: CASSSSGLRTDTQYF. CDR3 nucleotide sequence: TGCGCCAGCAGCTCTAGCGGGCTCCGCACAGATACGCAGTATTTT.

This clonotype was detected only once. The chain couples TRBV29-1 to TRBJ2-3; TRBD2 agrees at 13 bases. Germline V gene data show CDR1 as SQVTM and CDR2 as ANQGSEA. This CDR3 comprises 16 residues. The V segment lost 4 bases and the J segment 2 bases; nucleotides outside the gene matches: 6. This chain's CDR3 is CSVVTSGRGFTDTQYF. CDR3 coding DNA: TGCAGCGTTGTCACTAGCGGGAGGGGATTCACAGATACGCAGTATTTT.

This clonotype occurred a few times. The chain has TRBV20-1 and TRBJ1-5, with D perhaps matching TRBD1 (6 bases). Germline CDR1 DFQATT, CDR2 SNEGSKA (reference sequence). V lost 2 bases and J 1 base, leaving 18 bases between the germline ends. This CDR3 region has 17 residues. The CDR3 loop reads CSARPGSGGWSNQPQHF. For the CDR3, the DNA is TGCAGTGCTAGACCTGGAAGCGGGGGCTGGAGCAATCAGCCCCAGCATTTT.

This clonotype was observed a few times. The chain couples TRBV10-1 to TRBJ2-2; D gene unclear. CDR3 size: 14 residues. With 6 bases removed from V and 2 bases from J, the gap between germline ends came to 10 bases. CDR1 WNHNN and CDR2 SYGVQD come from the germline V gene (reference sequence). The CDR3 sequence: CASSLLPNTGELFF. CDR3 DNA: TGCGCCAGCAGCCTTCTACCAAACACCGGGGAGCTGTTTTTT.

Only a few counts were recorded for this clonotype. Here the CDR3 DNA reads TGCAGTGCTGCTGGGGGGACGAGCTCCTACAATGAGCAGTTCTTC. This translates into CSAAGGTSSYNEQFF. This chain joins TRBV20-1 and TRBJ2-1; maybe TRBD2 (6 bases). The ends were cut back, 5 bases at V and 0 bases at J, with 14 bases in the middle. The germline gives CDR1 DFQATT, CDR2 SNEGSKA (reference sequence). This CDR3 comprises 15 residues.

The chain combines TRBV20-1 with TRBJ2-1; 12 bases are a match to TRBD2. Germline CDR1 reads DFQATT; CDR2 reads SNEGSKA (reference sequence). After removal of 4 bases from V and 0 bases from J, the junction contained 4 bases not matched to a gene. The CDR3 loop spans 16 amino acids. The CDR3 reads CSATGLAGHSYNEQFF. In DNA form, the CDR3 reads TGCAGTGCTACGGGACTAGCGGGTCACTCCTACAATGAGCAGTTCTTC.

This clonotype was seen a few times. The chain recombines TRBV4-1 with TRBJ2-7; 9 bases are a match to TRBD2. Trimming cost V 1 base and J 3 bases; bases outside gene matches: 10. The V gene's germline CDR1 is MGHRA and CDR2 YSYEKL. The length of the CDR3 is 17 residues. This chain's CDR3 is CASSQVTSGVTFYEQYF. DNA for the CDR3: TGCGCCAGCAGCCAAGTGACTAGCGGAGTTACCTTCTACGAGCAGTACTTC.

This clonotype was counted a single time. The chain carries TRBV12-3 or TRBV12-4 and TRBJ2-2; 7 positions match TRBD2. V shed 7 bases, J shed 6 bases, and the junction held 5 bases outside the gene matches. The CDR3 spans 13 residues. CDR3 in amino acids: CASTRESPGELFF. DNA for the CDR3: TGTGCCAGCACGCGGGAGTCCCCCGGGGAGCTGTTTTTT.

The chain couples TRBV3-1 to TRBJ2-5, with TRBD2 identical over 7 bases. Losses at the gene ends were 4 bases for V and 5 bases for J; bases not matched to a gene: 16. CDR3 length: 17 amino acids. From germline, CDR1 is LGHDT and CDR2 YNNKEL (reference sequence). This chain's CDR3 is CASSRHSWREGSETQYF. As DNA, the CDR3 is TGTGCCAGCAGCCGCCACTCGTGGAGGGAGGGAAGTGAGACCCAGTACTTC.

The chain combines TRBV5-1 with TRBJ2-5; no definite D call. Germline CDR1 and CDR2: SGHRS and YFSETQ. Trimming left V 1 base short and J 1 base short, with 17 bases between. The CDR3 has 17 residues. CDR3 in amino acids: CASSLKDSLAAQETQYF. As DNA, the CDR3 is TGCGCCAGCAGCTTGAAAGACTCACTTGCTGCCCAAGAGACCCAGTACTTC.

This clonotype was counted only a few times. V is TRBV10-2 and J is TRBJ2-3, with D perhaps matching TRBD1 (5 bases). Germline V lookup: CDR1 WSHSY, CDR2 SAAADI. V was trimmed by 6 bases and J by 7 bases, leaving 17 bases between them. The length of the CDR3 is 14 residues. CDR3 in amino acids: CASRKTALTNTQYF. The CDR3, as DNA: TGCGCCAGCAGAAAGACAGCATTAACAAATACGCAGTATTTT.

This clonotype has just a few counts. The chain is built from TRBV5-1 and TRBJ2-1, with D tentatively TRBD1 (6 bases). V lost 4 bases and J lost 6, with 14 bases in between. This CDR3 is 14 amino acids long. Germline V gene lookup returns CDR1 SGHRS and CDR2 YFSETQ. CDR3 in amino acids: CASSIRGLGNEQFF. In DNA form, the CDR3 reads TGCGCCAGCAGCATCAGGGGATTGGGCAATGAGCAGTTCTTC.